These 20 T cell receptor beta chains were all obtained from the same sample, sequenced in a study of T cells in Graves' hyperthyroidism and ophthalmopathy. Authors of the study amplified TCR beta CDR3 regions from RNA transcripts. The HTBI primer set was used in a first-round RT-PCR of the TCR CDR3. TCRdb ran MiXCR on the multiplex PCR reads and lists one entry per CDR3 protein. This sample has hundreds of thousands of distinct CDR3 sequences, with around 16% found just once. The sequenced sample consisted of blood. These receptors originate from a woman aged 25 to 39 with Graves' hyperthyroidism.

The CDR3 DNA reads as TGTGCCAGCAGCGAAACAGGGTTCTTCACAGATACGCAGTATTTT. Translation gives CASSETGFFTDTQYF. This chain connects TRBV6-1 to TRBJ2-3, with D possibly matching TRBD1 (6 bases). The CDR3 has 15 amino acids. Trimming removed 6 bases from V and 2 bases from J, with 15 bases in between. Germline V gene lookup returns CDR1 MNHNS and CDR2 SASEGT.

This clonotype was found many times. This chain joins TRBV28 and TRBJ2-3; possibly TRBD1 or TRBD2 for D (6 bases each). CDR1 and CDR2 from the germline V gene are MDHEN and SYDVKM. This CDR3 has 14 residues. Trimming pared 9 bases from V and 2 bases from J, leaving 15 bases between. In nucleotides, the CDR3 is TGTGCCAGTCTACAGGGAGGTTACACAGATACGCAGTATTTT. Translating it yields CASLQGGYTDTQYF.

The rearrangement links TRBV20-1 to TRBJ2-5; TRBD2 agrees at 7 bases. Trimming took 2 bases from V and 1 from J; bases not matched to a gene: 4. CDR3 length: 14 amino acids. CDR1 and CDR2 (germline): DFQATT, SNEGSKA (reference sequence). The CDR3 is CSARISGGQETQYF. CDR3 bases: TGCAGTGCTAGAATATCGGGAGGCCAAGAGACCCAGTACTTC.

The table lists this clonotype with a few counts. This chain uses TRBV3-1 with TRBJ1-2, with a weak D call TRBD1 (6 bases). Trimming stripped 2 bases from V and 3 bases from J, with 10 bases between. Germline V lookup: CDR1 LGHDT, CDR2 YNNKEL (reference sequence). The CDR3 consists of 14 residues. The CDR3 sequence: CASSQQGLYYGYTF. The CDR3 DNA follows: TGTGCCAGCAGCCAACAGGGGTTGTACTATGGCTACACCTTC.

This clonotype has a count of ten or more. V is TRBV2 and J is TRBJ1-5; D gene ambiguous. CDR3 length: 14 amino acids. CDR1 and CDR2 from the germline V gene are SNHLY and FYNNEI. V was cut by 1 base and J by 12 bases, with 16 bases left in between. CDR3: CASSEGARGGRQHF. DNA for the CDR3: TGTGCCAGCAGTGAAGGGGCGCGGGGAGGGCGCCAGCATTTT.

This clonotype was seen at least ten times. The CDR3 loop reads CASRGGDTQYF. The CDR3 DNA is TGTGCCAGCAGAGGGGGAGATACGCAGTATTTT. The chain combines TRBV2 with TRBJ2-3; D is possibly TRBD1 (6 bases). Trimming left V 6 bases short and J 5 bases short, with 6 bases between. The CDR3 loop spans 11 amino acids. In germline, CDR1 is SNHLY, CDR2 FYNNEI. The complete variable domain, with remaining parts taken from reference TRBV2 and TRBJ2-3, reads EPEVTQTPSHQVTQMGQEVILRCVPISNHLYFYWYRQILGQKVEFLVSFYNNEISEKSEIFDDQFSVERPDGSNFTLKIRSTKLEDSAMYFCASRGGDTQYFGPGTRLTVL.

J is TRBJ2-1 and V is TRBV5-5; 16 bases fit TRBD2. Looked up from germline, CDR1 is SGHKS and CDR2 is YYEKEE (reference sequence). There are 19 residues in the CDR3. After removal of 4 bases from V and 1 base from J, the junction contained 8 bases not matched to a gene. The CDR3 spells CASSQAGTSGRVSYNEQFF. In nucleotides, the CDR3 is TGTGCCAGCAGCCAAGCGGGGACTAGCGGGAGGGTTTCCTACAATGAGCAGTTCTTC.

The rearrangement uses TRBV5-6 and TRBJ1-2; D gene ambiguous. The CDR3 contains 15 residues. V dropped 4 bases and J dropped 4 bases, with 17 bases sitting between them. Germline CDR1 reads SGHDT; CDR2 reads YYEEEE. CDR3 in DNA: TGTGCCAGCAGCGTAGGGATGTCTGTCATCTATGGCTACACCTTC. This gives the protein CASSVGMSVIYGYTF.

This clonotype was recorded at least ten times. For the CDR3, the DNA is TGTGCCAGCAGCCAAGCGCGGATCACTTTGAACACTGAAGCTTTCTTT. Its translation is CASSQARITLNTEAFF. The chain combines TRBV3-1 with TRBJ1-1; D is unresolved. In germline, CDR1 is LGHDT, CDR2 YNNKEL (reference sequence). Trimming left V 1 base short and J 0 bases short, with 12 bases between. The CDR3 totals 16 residues.

This clonotype was seen many times. CDR3 residues: CASSARTSGSGETQYF. CDR3 sequence (DNA): TGTGCCAGCAGTGCCCGGACTAGCGGGAGTGGAGAGACCCAGTACTTC. This chain joins TRBV28 and TRBJ2-5, with TRBD2 matching 13 bases. From germline, CDR1 is MDHEN and CDR2 SYDVKM. The junction had 7 bases not matched to a gene; V was cut back by 5 bases and J by 4 bases. The CDR3 consists of 16 residues.

This clonotype was observed a few times. The gene calls are TRBV28 and TRBJ1-2, with 10 nucleotides matching TRBD1. The V gene end was trimmed by 8 bases and the J gene end by 8 bases; junction bases not matched to a gene: 11. There are 14 residues in the CDR3. From germline, CDR1 is MDHEN and CDR2 SYDVKM. The CDR3 nucleotides read TGTGCCAGCCACCGACAGGGGGCGCGGAAGGGCTACACCTTC. Translating it yields CASHRQGARKGYTF.

This clonotype showed up just a few times. V usage is TRBV9 and J usage is TRBJ1-1; D might be TRBD1 (6 bases). Between the trimmed V and J ends, which lost 5 bases and 1 base, there was a span of 15 bases. In germline, CDR1 is SGDLS, CDR2 YYNGEE. This CDR3 comprises 15 residues. The CDR3 DNA follows: TGTGCCAGCAGGGCACAGGGACATGCGAACACTGAAGCTTTCTTT. Its protein product is CASRAQGHANTEAFF.

This sequence joins TRBV19 and TRBJ2-1; 7 bases are a match to TRBD1. Germline CDR1 is LNHDA and CDR2 is SQIVND (reference sequence). This CDR3 is 16 amino acids long. J was trimmed by 3 bases and V by 0 bases; bases with no gene match: 5. The CDR3 sequence is CASSIDQGQSYNEQFF. CDR3 bases: TGTGCCAGTAGTATAGATCAGGGACAGAGCTACAATGAGCAGTTCTTC. The full variable domain, rest sourced from reference TRBV19 and TRBJ2-1, is DGGITQSPKYLFRKEGQNVTLSCEQNLNHDAMYWYRQDPGQGLRLIYYSQIVNDFQKGDIAEGYSVSREKKESFPLTVTSAQKNPTAFYLCASSIDQGQSYNEQFFGPGTRLTVL.

This clonotype was observed at least ten times. The chain joins TRBV5-1 to TRBJ2-1; D may match TRBD1 or TRBD2 (6 bases each). Germline CDR1 is SGHRS and CDR2 is YFSETQ. The CDR3 has 15 residues. The V end was cut by 0 bases, the J end by 3 bases, with 10 bases between. The chain's CDR3 is CASSLDGGLYNEQFF. CDR3 coding DNA: TGCGCCAGCAGCTTGGATGGGGGGCTCTACAATGAGCAGTTCTTC.

This clonotype appeared a single time. The V call is TRBV6-1, the J call TRBJ1-1, with a possible D match to TRBD1 (6 bases). Germline V gives CDR1 MNHNS, CDR2 SASEGT. V shed 7 bases and J shed 4 bases, with 22 bases lying between them. CDR3 length: 16 amino acids. The chain's CDR3 is CASKLITGTLSTEAFF. In DNA, the CDR3 is TGTGCCAGCAAGCTCATAACAGGGACTCTGAGCACTGAAGCTTTCTTT.

Many counts were recorded for this clonotype. This rearrangement joins TRBV6-1 to TRBJ2-3; a weak D match, TRBD2 (6 bases). The CDR3 is 15 amino acids. Per germline, CDR1 MNHNS and CDR2 SASEGT. Trimming took 6 bases from V and 4 from J, leaving 17 bases between them. CDR3 sequence reads: CASSPQREIPDTQYF. CDR3 nucleotides: TGTGCCAGCAGCCCTCAACGGGAGATCCCAGATACGCAGTATTTT.

This clonotype has a single count. This CDR3 reads CASSIDAGTSVDEQYF. Here the CDR3 DNA reads TGTGCCAGTAGTATAGACGCCGGGACTAGCGTTGACGAGCAGTACTTC. This sequence joins TRBV19 and TRBJ2-7; 10 nucleotides line up with TRBD2. V dropped 0 bases and J dropped 5; count of bases not matched to a gene: 7. The CDR3 length is 16 residues. The germline V gene encodes CDR1 LNHDA and CDR2 SQIVND (reference sequence).

The chain uses TRBV12-5 and TRBJ2-3; 11 bases map to TRBD2. Trimming removed 5 bases from V and 2 bases from J; junction bases left unmatched: 9. The CDR3 extends over 17 amino acids. Germline V lookup: CDR1 LGHNT, CDR2 FRNRAP. The CDR3 DNA reads as TGTGCTAGTGGTGCAACCCGACTAGCGGGATCCACAGATACGCAGTATTTT. Translating gives CASGATRLAGSTDTQYF.

At least ten counts were recorded for this clonotype. The chain links TRBV11-3 to TRBJ1-6, with D perhaps matching TRBD1 (6 bases). The CDR3 runs 15 residues. Germline V gene data show CDR1 as SGHNT and CDR2 as YENEEA. Trimming took off 5 bases at V and 3 bases at J, with 11 bases between the two ends. The CDR3 loop reads CASSHRDNYNSPLHF. CDR3 nucleotides: TGTGCCAGCAGCCACCGGGACAACTATAATTCACCCCTCCACTTT.

This clonotype was observed many times. V and J are TRBV28 and TRBJ1-4, with D possibly matching TRBD1 (6 bases). V was cut by 6 bases and J by 1 base, with 12 bases left in between. In germline, CDR1 is MDHEN, CDR2 SYDVKM. There are 15 residues in the CDR3. The CDR3 sequence: CASRTGWETNEKLFF. In nucleotides, the CDR3 is TGTGCCAGCAGAACAGGGTGGGAAACTAATGAAAAACTGTTTTTT.